These 10 T cell receptor beta chains originate from one sample sequenced in a study of graft-versus-host responses after intestinal transplantation. TCRdb keeps only in-frame clones here, not all; method: immunoSEQ multiplex PCR. The table includes about 120,000 clones, about nine tenths detected once. Which antigens these TCRs recognize remains unknown. The starting material was unstimulated CD4+ T cells sorted from spleen or lymph node cells, obtained before intestinal transplant. The receptors shown here come from a human donor who received an intestinal transplant.

This clone showed up just once. The gene calls are TRBV5-5 and TRBJ2-1, with TRBD2 matching over 8 bases. After removal of 3 bases from V and 0 bases from J, the junction contained 2 bases not matched to a gene. Germline V lookup: CDR1 SGHKS, CDR2 YYEKEE (reference sequence). The CDR3 runs to 15 residues. CDR3 nucleotides: TGTGCCAGCAGCTCAACTAGCGGCTCCTACAATGAGCAGTTCTTC. It encodes CASSSTSGSYNEQFF.

V usage is TRBV7-2 and J usage is TRBJ2-2; a weak D match, TRBD1 (6 bases). The CDR3 length is 15 residues. The germline CDR1 and CDR2 sequences are SGHTA and FQGNSA. With 6 bases removed from V and 0 bases from J, the gap between germline ends came to 11 bases. Here the CDR3 reads CASSLRGANTGELFF. The CDR3 coding sequence is TGTGCCAGCAGTCTCAGGGGAGCGAACACCGGGGAGCTGTTTTTT.

This clone was picked up one time. The V and J genes are TRBV4-1 and TRBJ2-3; TRBD2 matches 14 bases. The CDR3 contains 18 residues. Germline CDR1 and CDR2: MGHRA and YSYEKL. The junction had 12 bases not matched to a gene; V was cut back by 3 bases and J by 7 bases. CDR3 sequence (DNA): TGCGCCAGCAGCCAGGGAGGACTAGCGGGGGGCAGAGTCAATACGCAGTATTTT. Amino acid sequence: CASSQGGLAGGRVNTQYF.

The chain links TRBV5-6 to TRBJ2-2; D is ambiguous. Trimming pared 0 bases from V and 1 base from J, leaving 4 bases between. Looked up from germline, CDR1 is SGHDT and CDR2 is YYEEEE. This CDR3 spans 14 amino acids. CDR3 DNA: TGTGCCAGCAGCTTGGGACAGAACACCGGGGAGCTGTTTTTT. It encodes CASSLGQNTGELFF.

The chain uses TRBV5-1 and TRBJ2-4, with D maybe TRBD1 (5 bases). The ends were cut back, 4 bases at V and 8 bases at J, with 19 bases in the middle. Germline-derived CDR1 and CDR2 are SGHRS and YFSETQ. CDR3 length: 15 residues. CDR3 nucleotide sequence: TGCGCCAGCAGCCACCCCGATATCAGGGAAGACATTCAGTACTTC. Its translation is CASSHPDIREDIQYF.

CDR3 residues: CASSLDGGAGNEKLFF. In DNA form, the CDR3 reads TGTGCCAGCAGCTTAGACGGGGGGGCAGGCAATGAAAAACTGTTTTTT. The chain is built from TRBV7-2 and TRBJ1-4; D possibly corresponds to TRBD1 (6 bases). Germline V gives CDR1 SGHTA, CDR2 FQGNSA. This CDR3 has 16 amino acids. Trimming stripped 1 base from V and 5 bases from J, with 14 bases between.

J is TRBJ1-5 and V is TRBV4-2, with D uncertain. Germline assignment: CDR1 LGHNA and CDR2 YNFKEQ. The CDR3 has 15 amino acids. Trimming left V 1 base short and J 0 bases short, with 7 bases between. The CDR3 spells CASSQVSDSNQPQHF. The CDR3 bases are TGTGCCAGCAGCCAAGTGTCAGATAGCAATCAGCCCCAGCATTTT.

The chain recombines TRBV6-5 with TRBJ1-1, with 7 bases lining up with TRBD1. The CDR3 has 15 residues. The V segment lost 6 bases and the J segment 5 bases; nucleotides outside the gene matches: 12. From germline, CDR1 is MNHEY and CDR2 SVGAGI. The CDR3 reads CASSSRRGRGTEAFF. In DNA, the CDR3 is TGTGCCAGCAGCTCTCGCAGGGGGAGAGGGACTGAAGCTTTCTTT.

The rearrangement joins TRBV2 to TRBJ2-7; the match to TRBD2 covers 11 bases. Germline trimming cut 9 bases from V and 4 bases from J; bases unmatched to any gene: 8. The CDR3 is 14 amino acids. Germline CDR1 is SNHLY and CDR2 is FYNNEI. The CDR3 region is CASSGGAGRYEQYF. CDR3 DNA sequence: TGTGCCAGTAGCGGGGGGGCTGGGAGGTACGAGCAGTACTTC.

The chain joins TRBV6-5 to TRBJ1-2; D gene ambiguous. The CDR3 runs 13 residues. Germline CDR1 is MNHEY and CDR2 is SVGAGI. Trimming stripped 2 bases from V and 7 bases from J, with 11 bases between. Written as DNA, the CDR3 is TGTGCCAGCAGTTACCCTGGCAGATCTGGCTACACCTTC. Its protein product is CASSYPGRSGYTF.